Sequencing of this T cell receptor (beta chain) was carried out in a study of blood T cell repertoires in COVID-19. Study at large: Acute-phase and convalescent COVID-19 samples originated in the United States, Italy and Spain. T cells, B-cell-depleted T cells, or PBMCs provided the cDNA or gDNA that served as material.

The repertoire was sequenced with immunoSEQ multiplex PCR; TCRdb's copy has only in-frame clones and lacks some. The data contain tens of thousands of clones, about four fifths of them singletons. V trimming: 3 bases; J trimming: 16 bases; junction bases outside the gene matches: 23. This CDR3 is 19 amino acids long. In germline, CDR1 is SGHAT, CDR2 FQNNGV. Source material: peripheral blood. The chain recombines TRBV11-2 with TRBJ2-1; 14 bases line up with TRBD2. The TCR was taken from a human donor in a cohort sampled during active COVID-19. CDR3 nucleotides: TGTGCCAGCAGCTTTCAGGGACTAGCGGGAGTGTTAGGGTCCACTCCACTATTCTTC. Encoded protein: CASSFQGLAGVLGSTPLFF.